These 15 T cell receptor beta chains share one sample of origin, sequenced in a study of OX40 agonist ivuxolimab in advanced cancers. The method was immunoSEQ multiplex PCR; TCRdb's version includes in-frame clones alone and lacks a portion of them. This table holds about 86,000 clones, about 89% found once. Sequencing was performed on CD4+ or CD8+ T cells sorted from blood, taken in a trial of the OX40 agonist ivuxolimab. These receptors came from an adult with an advanced solid tumor such as melanoma, head and neck, liver or kidney cancer.

This clone was detected only once. The chain is built from TRBV27 and TRBJ2-5, with D perhaps matching TRBD1 (7 bases). The closer fit of TRBJ2-7 to the DNA end suggests the J call may be wrong. The CDR3 runs 15 residues. Germline V gene sequence: CDR1 MNHEY, CDR2 SMNVEV (reference sequence). The CDR3 sequence: CASREGAGFSYEQYF. CDR3 nucleotides: TGTGCCAGCAGGGAGGGGGCGGGGTTCTCCTACGAGCAGTACTTC.

This clone was observed a single time. This chain uses TRBV6-5 with TRBJ2-7; possible D gene TRBD1, 5 bases. The CDR3 is 13 amino acids. Between the trimmed V and J ends, which lost 6 bases and 0 bases, there was a span of 9 bases. CDR1 is MNHEY and CDR2 is SVGAGI in the germline V gene. The CDR3 protein is CASRQDTSYEQYF. The CDR3 DNA follows: TGTGCCAGCAGGCAGGACACCTCCTACGAGCAGTACTTC.

The chain links TRBV18 to TRBJ2-5; D possibly corresponds to TRBD1 (5 bases). Trimming took off 2 bases at V and 3 bases at J, with 10 bases between the two ends. Germline loops: CDR1 KGHSH, CDR2 LQKENI. The CDR3 sequence is 14 residues long. CDR3 amino acids: CASSPGALKETQYF. CDR3 sequence (DNA): TGTGCCAGCTCACCAGGGGCATTAAAAGAGACCCAGTACTTC. Complete variable domain (other parts from reference TRBV18 and TRBJ2-5): NAGVMQNPRHLVRRRGQEARLRCSPMKGHSHVYWYRQLPEEGLKFMVYLQKENIIDESGMPKERFSAEFPKEGPSILRIQQVVRGDSAAYFCASSPGALKETQYFGPGTRLLVL.

The chain carries TRBV5-6 and TRBJ2-7, with D unclear. Trimming removed 4 bases at V and 4 bases at J, with 9 bases between. The CDR3 totals 12 residues. Germline-derived CDR1 and CDR2 are SGHDT and YYEEEE. The CDR3 DNA reads as TGTGCCAGCAGCAGTGGATGGTACGAGCAGTACTTC. It encodes CASSSGWYEQYF.

The genes are TRBV10-2 and TRBJ1-5; D is uncertain. The CDR3 is 14 amino acids. Germline-derived CDR1 and CDR2 are WSHSY and SAAADI. The V and J ends lost 8 bases and 0 bases respectively, with 11 bases between them. The CDR3 region is CASAATDSNQPQHF. The CDR3, as DNA: TGCGCCAGCGCTGCTACAGATAGCAATCAGCCCCAGCATTTT.

The chain combines TRBV27 with TRBJ1-2; 7 bases align to TRBD1. Germline trimming cut 4 bases from V and 4 bases from J; bases unmatched to any gene: 3. Germline CDR1 MNHEY, CDR2 SMNVEV (reference sequence). This CDR3 is 13 amino acids long. In DNA form, the CDR3 reads TGTGCCAGCAGTTCGGGACAGTTCTATGGCTACACCTTC. Translated, it gives CASSSGQFYGYTF.

The gene calls are TRBV7-6 and TRBJ1-3; D possibly corresponds to TRBD1 (5 bases). V lost 3 bases, J lost 0 bases, and 15 bases lay in between. Germline CDR1 and CDR2: SGHVS and FNYEAQ. The CDR3 runs 17 residues. In nucleotides, the CDR3 is TGTGCCAGCAGCTTTCATACCGGGGGTAGCTCTGGAAACACCATATATTTT. Its protein product is CASSFHTGGSSGNTIYF.

The chain carries TRBV7-2 and TRBJ2-1; a weak D match, TRBD2 (5 bases). V lost 5 bases and J lost 0, with 14 bases in between. CDR1 is SGHTA and CDR2 is FQGNSA in the germline V gene. The CDR3 length is 16 residues. This chain's CDR3 is CASSSVARSSYNEQFF. The DNA for the CDR3 is TGTGCCAGCAGCAGCGTAGCGAGAAGCTCCTACAATGAGCAGTTCTTC.

This clone has only one observation. This rearrangement joins TRBV7-8 to TRBJ2-5, with 8 bases matching TRBD2. The CDR3 contains 18 residues. Germline loops: CDR1 SGHVS, CDR2 FQNEAQ. V shed 2 bases, J shed 2 bases, and the junction held 13 bases outside the gene matches. CDR3 in amino acids: CASSLFPSGPSRQETQYF. The DNA of the CDR3 is TGTGCCAGCAGCTTATTTCCTAGCGGGCCATCACGTCAAGAGACCCAGTACTTC.

The V and J genes are TRBV10-3 and TRBJ2-3; 9 bases map to TRBD2. The germline gives CDR1 ENHRY, CDR2 SYGVKD. This CDR3 has 18 residues. The V gene end was trimmed by 6 bases and the J gene end by 2 bases; junction bases not matched to a gene: 15. The chain's CDR3 is CAISQISGRRLSTDTQYF. In DNA, the CDR3 is TGTGCCATCAGCCAAATTAGCGGGAGACGACTTTCCACAGATACGCAGTATTTT.

The V call is TRBV9, the J call TRBJ2-5; D is possibly TRBD2 (6 bases). The better agreement between TRBJ2-7 and the DNA end casts doubt on the J call. CDR1 is SGDLS, CDR2 YYNGEE, per germline. The length of the CDR3 is 15 residues. The CDR3 loop is CASSVTAGFTYEQYF. The CDR3 bases are TGTGCCAGCAGCGTAACCGCGGGATTCACTTACGAGCAGTACTTC.

The rearrangement links TRBV10-3 to TRBJ1-2, with 7 nucleotides matching TRBD1. The CDR3 has 17 residues. Germline CDR1 and CDR2: ENHRY and SYGVKD. Trimming cost V 0 bases and J 2 bases; bases outside gene matches: 9. CDR3 protein: CAISESQTGPLNYGYTF. In DNA, the CDR3 is TGTGCCATCAGTGAGTCGCAGACAGGGCCTCTCAACTATGGCTACACCTTC.

The chain has TRBV9 and TRBJ2-2; 8 bases match TRBD1. The CDR3 covers 16 residues. The ends lost 3 bases at V and 4 bases at J; junction bases unmatched: 8. The V gene's germline CDR1 is SGDLS and CDR2 YYNGEE. The CDR3 loop reads CASSERRTGFTGELFF. The CDR3 nucleotides read TGTGCCAGCAGCGAGAGGAGGACAGGGTTCACCGGGGAGCTGTTTTTT.

The genes are TRBV4-1 and TRBJ2-1, with D uncertain. V lost 4 bases, J lost 9 bases, and 16 bases lay in between. This CDR3 has 14 residues. The germline V gene has CDR1 MGHRA and CDR2 YSYEKL. The DNA of the CDR3 is TGCGCCAGCAGCCTCCGGCTGGTCTTGGGTGAGCAGTTCTTC. It encodes CASSLRLVLGEQFF.

The CDR3 region is CASSGGQGETDTQYF. The CDR3 DNA reads TGCGCCAGCAGCGGGGGACAGGGCGAGACAGATACGCAGTATTTT. The rearrangement uses TRBV5-1 and TRBJ2-3, with 9 bases lining up with TRBD1. The CDR3 runs to 15 residues. J lost 3 bases, V lost 4 bases, and 6 bases had no gene match. Per germline, CDR1 SGHRS and CDR2 YFSETQ.